A single sample gave rise to the 29 T cell receptor beta chains below, sequenced in a study of blood T cell repertoires in COVID-19. The table came from immunoSEQ multiplex PCR; TCRdb's copy has only in-frame clones and leaves some out. The sample includes over 120,000 clones, around 84% of them seen just once. The sequenced material came from peripheral blood. These receptors came from a human donor in a cohort sampled during active COVID-19.

DNA of the CDR3: TGTGCCGGCCTGACTCGGAGCTCTGGAAACACCATATATTTT. Translation: CAGLTRSSGNTIYF. The chain carries TRBV30 and TRBJ1-3; D unresolved. This CDR3 is 14 amino acids long. V shed 8 bases and J shed 0 bases, with 14 bases lying between them. Germline loops: CDR1 GTSNPN, CDR2 SVGIG (reference sequence).

The V call is TRBV30, the J call TRBJ2-5; 8 nucleotides line up with TRBD1. The V segment lost 0 bases and the J segment 4 bases; nucleotides outside the gene matches: 1. CDR3 size: 13 residues. Germline V gene lookup returns CDR1 GTSNPN and CDR2 SVGIG (reference sequence). The CDR3 sequence: CAWSVDRGETQYF. The DNA for the CDR3 is TGTGCCTGGAGTGTAGACAGGGGAGAGACCCAGTACTTC.

This sequence joins TRBV9 and TRBJ2-2, with D unclear. V lost 4 bases to trimming and J lost 2 bases, with 9 bases between them. Germline CDR1 is SGDLS and CDR2 is YYNGEE. This CDR3 spans 14 amino acids. The CDR3 protein is CASSPSLNTGELFF. For the CDR3, the DNA is TGTGCCAGCAGCCCGAGTCTTAACACCGGGGAGCTGTTTTTT.

V usage is TRBV19 and J usage is TRBJ1-5, with no clear D. The CDR3 runs 13 residues. The germline CDR1 and CDR2 sequences are LNHDA and SQIVND (reference sequence). The V and J ends lost 3 bases and 5 bases respectively, with 8 bases between them. CDR3 in amino acids: CASSMSVDQPQHF. CDR3 coding DNA: TGTGCCAGTAGTATGTCGGTGGATCAGCCCCAGCATTTT.

The rearrangement uses TRBV5-4 and TRBJ2-5, with D uncertain. CDR1 and CDR2 from the germline V gene are SGHNT and YYREEE (reference sequence). Deletions cut 1 base from V and 4 bases from J, with 2 bases between. This CDR3 comprises 11 residues. Written as DNA, the CDR3 is TGTGCCAGCAGCTTGCTAGAGACCCAGTACTTC. Translated: CASSLLETQYF.

The chain links TRBV28 to TRBJ2-3; TRBD2 aligns across 9 bases. Per the germline V gene, CDR1 is MDHEN and CDR2 is SYDVKM. Trimming took 10 bases from V and 2 from J; bases not matched to a gene: 7. The CDR3 spans 14 residues. CDR3 in amino acids: CAILAGVSTDTQYF. In nucleotides, the CDR3 is TGTGCCATCTTAGCGGGGGTGTCCACAGATACGCAGTATTTT.

This chain links TRBV27 with TRBJ2-3; D is unresolved. The V gene lost 1 base and the J gene lost 6 bases, with 11 bases spanning the gap. Germline-derived CDR1 and CDR2 are MNHEY and SMNVEV (reference sequence). The CDR3 spans 14 residues. The CDR3 region has the DNA TGTGCCAGCAGTTTATTGGTTTCAGGCGATACGCAGTATTTT. Amino acids: CASSLLVSGDTQYF.

The chain is built from TRBV3-1 (or the pseudogene TRBV3-2) and TRBJ1-2; the D gene is possibly TRBD1 (6 bases). This CDR3 has 14 residues. Germline lookup yields CDR1 LGHDT and CDR2 YNNKEL (reference sequence). V lost 4 bases to trimming and J lost 1 base, with 10 bases between them. The CDR3 nucleotides are TGTGCCAGCAGCCCACAAGGGGGTAACTATGGCTACACCTTC. Amino acid sequence: CASSPQGGNYGYTF.

This clone was observed a few times. CDR3 bases: TGTGCCAGCAGTGAAGTCTGGGGGCCCTACGAGCAGTACGTC. It yields the protein CASSEVWGPYEQYV. This chain uses TRBV6-1 with TRBJ2-7, with TRBD1 as a possible D gene (6 bases). CDR1 is MNHNS, CDR2 SASEGT, per germline. Trimming stripped 1 base from V and 2 bases from J, with 9 bases between. The CDR3 covers 14 residues.

The gene calls are TRBV28 and TRBJ1-2; D not certain. CDR3 length: 15 amino acids. V dropped 3 bases and J dropped 5 bases, with 16 bases sitting between them. CDR1 MDHEN and CDR2 SYDVKM come from the germline V gene. CDR3 in DNA: TGTGCCAGCAGTTTGACCGTCGGGGATGGGTATGGCTACACCTTC. This gives the protein CASSLTVGDGYGYTF.

The chain recombines TRBV9 with TRBJ2-7; D is unresolved. In germline, CDR1 is SGDLS, CDR2 YYNGEE. This CDR3 is built from 14 residues. Trimming left V 4 bases short and J 5 bases short, with 16 bases between. The CDR3 sequence: CASSPRRMTDEQYF. The CDR3 DNA is TGTGCCAGCAGCCCCCGGCGGATGACGGACGAGCAGTACTTC.

The CDR3 is CASSIPGTEAFF. For the CDR3, the DNA is TGTGCCAGTAGTATCCCGGGCACTGAAGCTTTCTTT. The chain combines TRBV19 with TRBJ1-1; D uncertain. The CDR3 is made up of 12 amino acids. Per germline, CDR1 LNHDA and CDR2 SQIVND (reference sequence). The ends were cut back, 3 bases at V and 4 bases at J, with 6 bases in the middle.

The rearrangement links TRBV21-1 to TRBJ2-1; no DNA check was done on the table's D call, TRBD1. TRBV21-1 is designated a pseudogene. The CDR3 length is 15 residues. The DNA for the CDR3 is TGTGCCAGCAGCAAAGAAAGGACAGCTTACAATGAGCAGTTCTTC. Its protein is CASSKERTAYNEQFF.

The rearrangement links TRBV5-8 to TRBJ2-2; 7 nucleotides match TRBD1. This CDR3 region has 15 residues. Germline CDR1 SGHTS, CDR2 YDEGEE. Trimming cost V 1 base and J 5 bases; bases outside gene matches: 5. The CDR3 DNA follows: TGTGCCAGCAGCTTGCTGTCAGGGGGAACCGGGGAGCTGTTTTTT. This codes for CASSLLSGGTGELFF.

This clone turned up a few times. This chain connects TRBV28 to TRBJ2-7, with a tentative D call TRBD2 (5 bases). Germline-derived CDR1 and CDR2 are MDHEN and SYDVKM. V lost 8 bases and J 5 bases, leaving 16 bases between the germline ends. The CDR3 length is 13 residues. The CDR3 DNA reads TGTGCCAGCTCGCTAGGGAGTAGCCACGAGCAGTACTTC. It is translated as CASSLGSSHEQYF.

The chain recombines TRBV9 with TRBJ2-5, with 8 bases aligning to TRBD1. Trimming cost V 6 bases and J 1 base; bases outside gene matches: 8. CDR3 size: 15 residues. Germline CDR1 is SGDLS and CDR2 is YYNGEE. The DNA of the CDR3 is TGTGCCAGCAACCGCGGACAGGGAGCCCAAGAGACCCAGTACTTC. This encodes CASNRGQGAQETQYF.

The CDR3 DNA reads as TGTGCCAGCAGTTCCGGACAGGGGGGAATGGATGGCTACACCTTC. Translated, it gives CASSSGQGGMDGYTF. V is TRBV28 and J is TRBJ1-2; TRBD1 matches at 10 bases. Unmatched junction bases numbered 8, after V lost 4 bases and J lost 6 bases. The germline V gene encodes CDR1 MDHEN and CDR2 SYDVKM. The CDR3 extends over 15 amino acids.

V usage is TRBV10-3 and J usage is TRBJ1-1, with D possibly being TRBD1 (5 bases). The V end was cut by 3 bases, the J end by 11 bases, with 13 bases between. Germline assignment: CDR1 ENHRY and CDR2 SYGVKD. The CDR3 spans 12 residues. In DNA form, the CDR3 reads TGTGCCATCAGTGAAAGGGGCCCTCGGGCTTTCTTT. It encodes CAISERGPRAFF.

V is TRBV5-6 and J is TRBJ1-5; 9 bases align to TRBD1. This CDR3 contains 15 residues. The germline V gene encodes CDR1 SGHDT and CDR2 YYEEEE. The V and J ends lost 0 bases and 6 bases, in that order; junction bases with no gene match: 4. DNA for the CDR3: TGTGCCAGCAGCTTGGCCGGGACAGGGAGTCAGCCCCAGCATTTT. This codes for CASSLAGTGSQPQHF.

The chain has TRBV29-1 and TRBJ2-3; 7 bases match TRBD2. Germline assignment: CDR1 SQVTM and CDR2 ANQGSEA. J lost 2 bases, V lost 8 bases, and 10 bases had no gene match. The CDR3 sequence is 14 residues long. CDR3 residues: CSYFASGNTDTQYF. CDR3 nucleotide sequence: TGCAGCTATTTCGCGAGCGGGAACACAGATACGCAGTATTTT.

DNA of the CDR3: TGTGCCAGCAGTTTATGGGGGACAGGTCAATATGGCTACACCTTC. Protein: CASSLWGTGQYGYTF. This sequence joins TRBV28 and TRBJ1-2; TRBD1 matches 8 bases. The germline V gene has CDR1 MDHEN and CDR2 SYDVKM. V lost 0 bases and J lost 5; bases outside the gene matches: 5. The length of the CDR3 is 15 residues.

This clone was seen a single time. The V and J genes are TRBV19 and TRBJ1-1; TRBD1 is a possible D gene (6 bases). Germline values: CDR1 LNHDA, CDR2 SQIVND (reference sequence). The V end was cut by 8 bases, the J end by 6 bases, with 22 bases between. The CDR3 has 15 residues. This chain's CDR3 is CASSHTGNSGPEAFF. CDR3 nucleotide sequence: TGTGCCAGTTCTCACACAGGGAATAGTGGGCCTGAAGCTTTCTTT.

The V call is TRBV9, the J call TRBJ1-2; 8 bases fit TRBD1. The germline V gene has CDR1 SGDLS and CDR2 YYNGEE. This CDR3 is 18 amino acids long. With V trimmed by 0 bases and J by 12 bases, 22 bases remained unmatched. The CDR3 sequence is CASSVESDVQGACEEDTF. The CDR3, as DNA: TGTGCCAGCAGCGTAGAGAGCGACGTGCAGGGGGCGTGCGAGGAAGACACCTTC.

The chain links TRBV9 to TRBJ2-3; TRBD2 might be the D (6 bases). V gave up 2 bases and J gave up 0 bases, with 13 bases separating them. Germline CDR1 is SGDLS and CDR2 is YYNGEE. The CDR3 has 16 residues. CDR3 amino acids: CASSVSGTFSTDTQYF. The CDR3 nucleotides are TGTGCCAGCAGCGTTTCAGGGACTTTTAGCACAGATACGCAGTATTTT.

This clone showed up just once. The chain recombines TRBV5-1 with TRBJ2-1; a weak D match, TRBD1 (5 bases). The CDR3 sequence is 16 residues long. V was pared by 4 bases and J by 0 bases, with 14 bases between. The germline gives CDR1 SGHRS, CDR2 YFSETQ. The CDR3 loop is CASSDRRQSSYNEQFF. The CDR3 DNA is TGCGCCAGCAGCGACAGACGGCAGAGCTCCTACAATGAGCAGTTCTTC.

The rearrangement joins TRBV5-1 to TRBJ2-3; 15 bases match TRBD2. The trim removed 5 bases at V and 4 bases at J, leaving 5 bases unmatched. CDR3 length: 16 amino acids. Germline CDR1 and CDR2: SGHRS and YFSETQ. CDR3 sequence: CASSRTSGGAPDTQYF. The CDR3 DNA reads as TGCGCCAGCAGTCGGACTAGCGGGGGGGCGCCAGATACGCAGTATTTT.

The chain uses TRBV7-9 and TRBJ2-2, with 9 bases aligning to TRBD1. This CDR3 is 15 amino acids long. Trimming took 5 bases from V and 5 from J; bases not matched to a gene: 6. From germline, CDR1 is SEHNR and CDR2 FQNEAQ (reference sequence). DNA of the CDR3: TGTGCCAGCAGCCCGGGACAGGGCAGAACCGGGGAGCTGTTTTTT. Translation gives CASSPGQGRTGELFF.

This clone was seen a handful of times. The chain couples TRBV4-2 to TRBJ2-7; 10 positions agree with TRBD2. CDR3 size: 16 residues. V gave up 1 base and J gave up 7 bases; unmatched junction bases: 10. Germline CDR1 is LGHNA and CDR2 is YNFKEQ. The CDR3 DNA reads as TGTGCCAGCAGCCAAGCTGGGTTTAGCGGGGGGAGGGAGCAGTACTTC. Translation gives CASSQAGFSGGREQYF.

The chain has TRBV13 and TRBJ1-6; perhaps TRBD1 as D (5 bases). The CDR3 length is 18 residues. The V end was cut by 4 bases, the J end by 0 bases, with 16 bases between. Germline V gene lookup returns CDR1 PRHDT and CDR2 FYEKMQ (reference sequence). CDR3 in DNA: TGTGCCAGCAGCTCCTCGGGGGGGTTGAGCTCCTATAATTCACCCCTCCACTTT. It specifies CASSSSGGLSSYNSPLHF. Looking up the rest from reference TRBV13 and TRBJ1-6 gives the full variable domain: AAGVIQSPRHLIKEKRETATLKCYPIPRHDTVYWYQQGPGQDPQFLISFYEKMQSDKGSIPDRFSAQQFSDYHSELNMSSLELGDSALYFCASSSSGGLSSYNSPLHFGNGTRLTVT.